This T cell receptor beta chain was identified during a study of T cell responses to AZD1222 COVID-19 vaccine. Study-wide findings and caveats: Among vaccine-associated CD4 TCRs, coverage spanned spike, with dominance at 160-218 and 743-854.

Concerning this clone: Its antigen is unidentified.

Produced via immunoSEQ multiplex PCR; TCRdb's table is partial and in-frame only. Among around 84,000 clones listed, about 90% were seen once. The CDR3 spans 15 residues. The ends were cut back, 0 bases at V and 4 bases at J, with 11 bases in the middle. From germline, CDR1 is SGHRS and CDR2 YFSETQ. The chain recombines TRBV5-1 with TRBJ2-1, with TRBD2 as a possible D gene (6 bases). The sample in question was peripheral blood, obtained on day 0 of MenACWY control vaccination. The source is an adult in good health. CDR3 in amino acids: CASSLDGGGYNEQFF. CDR3 sequence (DNA): TGCGCCAGCAGCTTGGACGGGGGTGGATACAATGAGCAGTTCTTC.